Listed below are T cell receptor beta chains from one sample, sequenced in a study of blood T cell repertoires in COVID-19. The repertoire was sequenced with immunoSEQ multiplex PCR; TCRdb's copy has only in-frame clones and lacks some. Among 150,000 or so clones listed, 84% were seen once. The material sequenced was peripheral blood. Source of these receptors: a woman aged 45-65 years with acute or convalescent COVID-19. CDR3s leave out the opening cysteine and the closing phenylalanine or tryptophan.

V gene | CDR3 length | CDR3 protein
TRBV28 | 11 | ASSRRQVYEQY
TRBV19 | 12 | ASSIGGGRGPQH
TRBV7-2 | 12 | ASSTTGVGETQY
TRBV10-3 | 10 | AISEPGYGYT
TRBV4-3 | 14 | ASSQDHSVGQDTQY
TRBV5-6 | 14 | ASSVPSGSITDTQY
TRBV2 | 9 | ASQINTEAF
TRBV5-4 | 13 | ASSRTGRGANVLT
TRBV2 | 13 | ASSDEGVRTGELF
TRBV10-3 | 14 | AISARGKILNTEAF
TRBV6-5 | 13 | ASSYEISSYNEQF
TRBV11-2 | 14 | ASSLAVGSLRNTIY
TRBV7-9 | 13 | ASSLAGLAGREQF
TRBV7-2 | 12 | ASSPDRGRYEQY
TRBV7-2 | 12 | ASSTDRAIGGYT
TRBV4-1 | 16 | ASSQAGGLLSYNSPLH
TRBV9 | 13 | ASSVEGDSYNEQF
TRBV6-2/TRBV6-3 | 13 | ASSYRTGGNSPLH
TRBV10-3 | 17 | AISGIAGGPVNPTDTQY
TRBV10-3 | 11 | ATARESNTEAF
TRBV28 | 14 | ASSLAGVAYNSPLH
TRBV3-1/TRBV3-2 | 12 | ASSLQGARTEAF
TRBV14 | 15 | ASSHHRRAGGSYEQY
TRBV19 | 15 | ASSSYVTSGRINEQF
TRBV20-1 | 9 | SATENTEAF
TRBV5-6 | 12 | ASSRRQGTYEQY
TRBV4-2 | 13 | ASSQAVGGDQPQH
TRBV3-1/TRBV3-2 | 13 | ASSPMTSGGAQWF
TRBV18 | 12 | ASSPSRGNYGYT
TRBV6-1 | 15 | ASSAFTGGVVNQPQH
TRBV6-2/TRBV6-3 | 14 | ASSYYRGGNFYEQY
TRBV2 | 13 | ASSASGRVGSEQY
TRBV12-3/TRBV12-4 | 11 | ASSRSGGAEQY
TRBV28 | 10 | ASSPGNYGYT
TRBV28 | 12 | ASSPGGTSYGYT
TRBV27 | 11 | ASSLGSGYGYT
TRBV3-1/TRBV3-2 | 15 | ASSHSGTGGMLKGYT
TRBV19 | 12 | ASSHGSSYNEQF
TRBV18 | 13 | ASSPGEARGYEQY
TRBV27 | 13 | ASSLWASENNEQF
TRBV7-2 | 13 | ASSMTSGGNRELF
TRBV15 | 12 | ATSPGQMNTEAF
TRBV4-3 | 15 | ASSHEPGTGDTDTQY
TRBV27 | 11 | ASSYSSLWPQH
TRBV19 | 11 | ASKDRIGTEAF
TRBV5-5 | 10 | ASMRKEYEQY
TRBV28 | 13 | ASSTRDRLNSPLH
TRBV7-2 | 11 | ASSLETMGQQY
TRBV28 | 12 | ASSQPQGRDEQY
TRBV25-1 | 12 | ASCAGQGTYGYT
TRBV29-1 | 12 | SGGNTGTGAGYT
TRBV5-1 | 12 | ASSPGQSNYGYT
TRBV5-8 | 12 | ASSLLTGNTEAF
TRBV2 | 9 | ASSLTVGYT
TRBV7-6 | 15 | ASSLRPTEGINEKLF
TRBV6-5 | 10 | ASTGGSTEAF
TRBV28 | 10 | ASGRRGNTIY
TRBV18 | 18 | ASSPPWPGQGTQGNGKLF